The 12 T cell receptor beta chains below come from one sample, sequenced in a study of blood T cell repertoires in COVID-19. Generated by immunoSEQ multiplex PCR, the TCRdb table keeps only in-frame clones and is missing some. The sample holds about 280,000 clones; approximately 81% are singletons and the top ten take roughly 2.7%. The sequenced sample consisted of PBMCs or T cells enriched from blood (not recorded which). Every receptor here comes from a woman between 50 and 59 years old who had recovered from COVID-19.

The DNA for the CDR3 is TGTGCCAGTAGTATCCAGGACAGGGCCGACTACAATGAGCAGTTCTTC. This sequence encodes CASSIQDRADYNEQFF. This sequence joins TRBV19 and TRBJ2-1; the match to TRBD1 covers 8 bases. The germline gives CDR1 LNHDA, CDR2 SQIVND (reference sequence). J lost 3 bases, V lost 3 bases, and 7 bases had no gene match. CDR3 length: 16 residues.

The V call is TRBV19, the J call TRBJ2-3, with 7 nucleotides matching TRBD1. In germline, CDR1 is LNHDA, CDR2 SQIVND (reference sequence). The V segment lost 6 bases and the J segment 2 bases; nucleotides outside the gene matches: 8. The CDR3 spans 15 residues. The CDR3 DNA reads TGTGCCAGTAGCTACTCAGGGGGTTTCACAGATACGCAGTATTTT. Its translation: CASSYSGGFTDTQYF.

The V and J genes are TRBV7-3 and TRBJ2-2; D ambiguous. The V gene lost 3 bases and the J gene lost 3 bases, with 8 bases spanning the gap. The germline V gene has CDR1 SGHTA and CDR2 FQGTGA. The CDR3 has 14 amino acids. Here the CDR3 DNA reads TGTGCCAGCAGCTTCCAGGCCCACACCGGGGAGCTGTTTTTT. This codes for CASSFQAHTGELFF.

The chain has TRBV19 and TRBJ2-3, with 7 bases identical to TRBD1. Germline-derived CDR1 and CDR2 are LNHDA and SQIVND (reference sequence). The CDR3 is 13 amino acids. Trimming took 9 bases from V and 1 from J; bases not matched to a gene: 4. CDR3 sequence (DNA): TGTGCCAGCGGGACAGCGGGCACAGATACGCAGTATTTT. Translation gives CASGTAGTDTQYF. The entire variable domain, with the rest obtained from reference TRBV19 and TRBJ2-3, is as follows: DGGITQSPKYLFRKEGQNVTLSCEQNLNHDAMYWYRQDPGQGLRLIYYSQIVNDFQKGDIAEGYSVSREKKESFPLTVTSAQKNPTAFYLCASGTAGTDTQYFGPGTRLTVL.

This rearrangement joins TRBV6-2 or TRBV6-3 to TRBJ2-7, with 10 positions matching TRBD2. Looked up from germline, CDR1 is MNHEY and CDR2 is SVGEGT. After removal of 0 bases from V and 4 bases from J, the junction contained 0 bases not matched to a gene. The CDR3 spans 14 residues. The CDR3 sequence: CASSYSTSGYEQYF. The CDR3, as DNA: TGTGCCAGCAGTTACTCGACTAGCGGGTACGAGCAGTACTTC.

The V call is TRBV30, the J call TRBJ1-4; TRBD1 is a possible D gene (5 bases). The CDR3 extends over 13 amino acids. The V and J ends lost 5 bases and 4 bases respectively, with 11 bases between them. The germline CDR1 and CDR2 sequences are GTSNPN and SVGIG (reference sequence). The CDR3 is CAWAGDYNEKLFF. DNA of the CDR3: TGTGCCTGGGCGGGGGACTATAATGAAAAACTGTTTTTT. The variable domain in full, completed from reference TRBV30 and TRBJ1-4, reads SQTIHQWPATLVQPVGSPLSLECTVEGTSNPNLYWYRQAAGRGLQLLFYSVGIGQISSEVPQNLSASRPQDRQFILSSKKLLLSDSGFYLCAWAGDYNEKLFFGSGTQLSVL.

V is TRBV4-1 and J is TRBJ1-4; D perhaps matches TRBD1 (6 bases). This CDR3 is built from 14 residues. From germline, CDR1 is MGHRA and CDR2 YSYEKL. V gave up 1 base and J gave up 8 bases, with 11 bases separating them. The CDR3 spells CASSQGAGEEKLFF. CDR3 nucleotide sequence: TGCGCCAGCAGCCAAGGGGCAGGGGAGGAAAAACTGTTTTTT.

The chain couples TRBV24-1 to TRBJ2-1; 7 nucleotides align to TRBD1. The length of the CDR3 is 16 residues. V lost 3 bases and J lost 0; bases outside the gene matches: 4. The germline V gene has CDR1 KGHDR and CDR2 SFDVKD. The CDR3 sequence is CATSDTTGDSYNEQFF. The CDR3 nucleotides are TGTGCCACCAGTGATACCACAGGGGACTCCTACAATGAGCAGTTCTTC.

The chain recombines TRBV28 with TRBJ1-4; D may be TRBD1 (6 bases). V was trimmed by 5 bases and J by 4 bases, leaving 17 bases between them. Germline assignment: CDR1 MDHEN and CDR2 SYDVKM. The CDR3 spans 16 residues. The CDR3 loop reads CASSVDWGRGNEKLFF. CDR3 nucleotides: TGTGCCAGCAGTGTTGACTGGGGCAGGGGTAATGAAAAACTGTTTTTT.

The CDR3 region has the DNA TGTGCCAGCAGTTCGGGTGTGGGAGCCAAGGCCTACGAGCAGTACTTC. It yields the protein CASSSGVGAKAYEQYF. The chain employs TRBV6-2 or TRBV6-3 and TRBJ2-7; perhaps TRBD2 as D (5 bases). The V end lost 4 bases, the J end lost 2 bases, and 18 bases lay between the germline ends. The CDR3 extends over 16 amino acids. CDR1 is MNHEY, CDR2 SVGEGT, per germline.

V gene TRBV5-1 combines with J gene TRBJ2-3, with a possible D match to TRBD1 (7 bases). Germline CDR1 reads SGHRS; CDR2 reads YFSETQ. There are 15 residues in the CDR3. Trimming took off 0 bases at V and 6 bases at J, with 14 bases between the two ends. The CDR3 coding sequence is TGCGCCAGCAGCTTGGAAGCGACAGGGAGGGATACGCAGTATTTT. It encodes CASSLEATGRDTQYF.

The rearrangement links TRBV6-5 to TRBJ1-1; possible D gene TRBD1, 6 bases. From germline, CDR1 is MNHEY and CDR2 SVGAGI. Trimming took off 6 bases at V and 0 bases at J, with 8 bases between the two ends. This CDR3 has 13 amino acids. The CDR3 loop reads CASSRQVNTEAFF. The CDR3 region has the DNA TGTGCCAGCAGCCGACAGGTGAACACTGAAGCTTTCTTT.